This is a list of T cell receptor beta chains from one sample in a study of blood T cell repertoires in COVID-19. Clones were sequenced by immunoSEQ multiplex PCR, and TCRdb holds only the in-frame ones, with some missing. The sample holds some 38,000 clones, about four fifths seen once. The sequenced sample consisted of peripheral blood. These receptors came from a man in his sixties in a cohort sampled during active COVID-19. The CDR3 runs from the conserved cysteine through the conserved F or W. D genes are given only for firm matches. Only part of the rows carry a size: once, few, many, or a class if the clone is expanded.

v_gene	d_gene	abundance	j_gene	CDR3nt	CDR3aa
TRBV5-1	NA	NA	TRBJ1-1	TGCGCCAGCAGCTTTAGCGGAGGGGTCAACACTGAAGCTTTCTTT	CASSFSGGVNTEAFF
TRBV29-1	NA	NA	TRBJ1-1	TGCAGCGTTGCCCAGAACATGAACACTGAAGCTTTCTTT	CSVAQNMNTEAFF
TRBV7-6	NA	few	TRBJ2-3	TGTGCCAGCAGCTTAGGAATCGGTGGAGGGCCAGATACGCAGTATTTT	CASSLGIGGGPDTQYF
TRBV27	TRBD2	NA	TRBJ2-2	TGTGCCAGCAGCTACGGGGGGATCGGGGAGCTGTTTTTT	CASSYGGIGELFF
TRBV5-1	NA	NA	TRBJ2-5	TGCGCCAGCAGCTTGAGGCCGGTGGGGGCAGAGACCCAGTACTTC	CASSLRPVGAETQYF
TRBV30	TRBD1	NA	TRBJ1-5	TGTGCCTGGGACAGGGCAGGGCAGCCCCAGCATTTT	CAWDRAGQPQHF
TRBV7-9	NA	NA	TRBJ1-2	TGTGCCAGCAGCTTCTCGACGGATAATGGAGGAGGCTACACCTTC	CASSFSTDNGGGYTF
TRBV19	NA	few	TRBJ2-1	TGTGCCAGTAGTATAAAACTAGACGGTGGTGAGCAGTTCTTC	CASSIKLDGGEQFF
TRBV29-1	NA	NA	TRBJ2-5	TGCAGCGTTGACGGAGTGACAGACCAAGAGACCCAGTACTTC	CSVDGVTDQETQYF
TRBV7-2	NA	NA	TRBJ1-5	TGTGCCAGCAGCGTGGCGGGGGGCGCGAGGCCCAATCAGCCCCAGCATTTT	CASSVAGGARPNQPQHF
TRBV6-5	TRBD1	NA	TRBJ2-1	TGTGCCAGCAGCAGACAGGGGCAAAACAATGAGCAGTTCTTC	CASSRQGQNNEQFF
TRBV28	NA	NA	TRBJ2-6	TGTGCCAGCGGACAGCTCTCTGGGGCCAACGTCCTGACTTTC	CASGQLSGANVLTF
TRBV5-4	NA	once	TRBJ2-4	TGTGCCAGCAGCGACGACAGGCAAAACATTCAGTACTTC	CASSDDRQNIQYF
TRBV9	TRBD1	NA	TRBJ2-2	TGTGCCAGCAGCGGAAACAGGGGCGTGAACACCGGGGAGCTGTTTTTT	CASSGNRGVNTGELFF
TRBV27	NA	NA	TRBJ2-7	TGTGCCAGCAGCTCCTCCTACGAGCAGTACTTC	CASSSSYEQYF
TRBV27	TRBD1	NA	TRBJ2-7	TGTGCCAGCAGCCGCCATCCCGGGACAGGGGACCACGAGCAGTACTTC	CASSRHPGTGDHEQYF
TRBV6-5	NA	NA	TRBJ2-3	TGTGCCAGCAGGAGCGACTACCGCACAGATACGCAGTATTTT	CASRSDYRTDTQYF
TRBV4-1	TRBD2	few	TRBJ2-4	TGCGCCAGCAGCCAAGACTTTGGGACTAGCTTAGACATTCAGTACTTC	CASSQDFGTSLDIQYF
TRBV27	NA	NA	TRBJ2-3	TGTGCCAGCCTGAGTGCTGGAGATACGCAGTATTTT	CASLSAGDTQYF
TRBV7-6	TRBD2	NA	TRBJ2-2	TGTGCCAGCGGAGGGGCGGGGGGATCCACCGGGGAGCTGTTTTTT	CASGGAGGSTGELFF
TRBV28	NA	NA	TRBJ1-2	TGTGCCAGCAGTTTAAGAGGGGAGGGTGGTGGCTACACCTTC	CASSLRGEGGGYTF
TRBV11-2	NA	once	TRBJ2-7	TGTGCCAGCAGCTTAGATCGGGGAAAATTCTACGAGCAGTACTTC	CASSLDRGKFYEQYF
TRBV9	TRBD1	NA	TRBJ2-1	TGTGCCAGCAGCCGCCGGGACAGGGGGTACTACAATGAGCAGTTCTTC	CASSRRDRGYYNEQFF
TRBV6-5	NA	NA	TRBJ2-5	TGTGCCAGCAGAGACCCAGGGAGGGAGACCCAGTACTTC	CASRDPGRETQYF
TRBV2	TRBD1	NA	TRBJ2-7	TGTGCCATAACGCAGGGACAGGGTGAGCAGTACTTC	CAITQGQGEQYF
TRBV28	NA	NA	TRBJ1-1	TGTGCCAGCAGTTTATCCGTCAGGAACACTGAAGCTTTCTTT	CASSLSVRNTEAFF
TRBV6-5	TRBD1	NA	TRBJ1-3	TGTGCCAGCAGCAGTACAGGGGCACAAGGAAACACCATATATTTT	CASSSTGAQGNTIYF
TRBV11-3	NA	NA	TRBJ2-7	TGTGCCAGCAGCCCCCCAGGAATCCCCTACGAGCAGTACTTC	CASSPPGIPYEQYF
TRBV4-3	TRBD1	few	TRBJ2-7	TGCGCCAGCAGCCAAGAAAGGACAGGGGGTCTAAACGAGCAGTACTTC	CASSQERTGGLNEQYF
TRBV6-6	NA	NA	TRBJ2-3	TGTGCCAGCAGTTTTTTAGGGGGAGATACGCAGTATTTT	CASSFLGGDTQYF
TRBV24-1	NA	NA	TRBJ2-5	TGTGCCACCAGTGATCGCCTTGTGGGGCAGGAGACCCAGTACTTC	CATSDRLVGQETQYF
TRBV5-4	TRBD2	NA	TRBJ2-7	TGTGCCAGCAGCCCATACACTAGCGGGGCCTACGAGCAGTACTTC	CASSPYTSGAYEQYF
TRBV11-1	TRBD2	NA	TRBJ2-7	TGTGCCAGCAGCTCCGGACTAGCGGGGTACGAGCAGTACTTC	CASSSGLAGYEQYF
TRBV12-3/TRBV12-4	NA	NA	TRBJ2-2	TGTGCCAGCAGCCGACAGAGCACCGGGGAGCTGTTTTTT	CASSRQSTGELFF
TRBV2	NA	NA	TRBJ1-5	TGTGCCAGCAGTGCACAGACAAATCAGCCCCAGCATTTT	CASSAQTNQPQHF
TRBV11-3	NA	once	TRBJ1-2	TGTGCCAGCAGCTCCCCAAACGACAGGAACGATGGCTACACCTTC	CASSSPNDRNDGYTF